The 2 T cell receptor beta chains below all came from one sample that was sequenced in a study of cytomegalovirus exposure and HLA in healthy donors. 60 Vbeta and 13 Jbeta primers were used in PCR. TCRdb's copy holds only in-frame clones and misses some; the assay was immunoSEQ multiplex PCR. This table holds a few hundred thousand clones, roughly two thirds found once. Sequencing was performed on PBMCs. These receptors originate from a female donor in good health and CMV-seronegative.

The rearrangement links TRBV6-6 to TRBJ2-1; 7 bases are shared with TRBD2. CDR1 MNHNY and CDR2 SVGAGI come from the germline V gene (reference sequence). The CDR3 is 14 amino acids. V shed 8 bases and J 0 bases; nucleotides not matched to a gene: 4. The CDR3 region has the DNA TGTGCCAGCCTACTAGCGTTCTCCTACAATGAGCAGTTCTTC. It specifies CASLLAFSYNEQFF.

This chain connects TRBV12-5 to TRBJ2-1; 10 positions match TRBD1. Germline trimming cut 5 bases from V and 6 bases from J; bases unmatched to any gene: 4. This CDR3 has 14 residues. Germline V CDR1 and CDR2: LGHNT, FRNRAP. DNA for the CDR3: TGTGCTAGTGGTCTGGGACAGGGGCCCAATGAGCAGTTCTTC. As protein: CASGLGQGPNEQFF.